This T cell receptor (beta chain) was recovered during a study of T-cell reconstitution after alpha-beta-depleted transplantation in children. This CDR3 is built from 18 residues. Germline CDR1 and CDR2: SGHVS and FQNEAQ. V shed 1 base and J 4 bases; nucleotides not matched to a gene: 11. Unique molecular identifiers were used in preparing the TCRbeta library. TCRdb analysed the PCR reads with MiXCR anew, one entry per CDR3 protein. The repertoire includes some 530,000 distinct CDR3 sequences, around an eighth of them detected once, and about 5% sits in the top ten. This chain connects TRBV7-8 to TRBJ2-1; 9 bases align to TRBD2. The material sequenced was PBMCs from the stem cell graft donor, taken from the stem cell graft. The receptor comes from a human donor who donated a stem cell graft to a child with combined immunodeficiency. The CDR3 protein is CASSLGHAAGGIYNEQFF. The CDR3 DNA reads TGTGCCAGCAGCTTAGGTCACGCGGCGGGGGGGATATACAATGAGCAGTTCTTC.